This T cell receptor beta chain originates from a study of regulatory T cells in long-lasting Graves disease. Study-wide results and caveats: A limited number of samples was an acknowledged limitation. Persistent disease favored TRBV28, TRBJ1-2 and TRBJ2-5. The persistent group shared 2,500 or so public clonotypes, more than the roughly 990 shared by new patients. The study found lower TCR diversity in persistent Graves' patients than in newly diagnosed ones.

Per the germline V gene, CDR1 is ENHRY and CDR2 is SYGVKD. CDR3 size: 16 residues. Time point described: persistent/refractory GD, antithyroid drugs over 5 years with positive TRAb. Construction of the TCR library relied on RNA isolated from PBMCs. As for this clonotype: Its antigen is not identified. One junction end does not reproduce the germline sequence, and a read error may be involved.

Through Arm-PCR of CDR3 regions and iRepertoire HTBI primers, TCR beta libraries were built. One entry per CDR3 protein results from TCRdb running MiXCR on the multiplex PCR reads. Among more than 650,000 distinct CDR3 sequences listed, about 30% were seen once. The chain employs TRBV10-3 and TRBJ1-4, with D unclear. The receptor was isolated from a female donor with Graves disease. This specimen was peripheral blood mononuclear cells (PBMCs), taken when the disease was refractory, from a patient treated with antithyroid drugs. This CDR3 reads CAISADMGSILEKLLF. CDR3 in DNA: TGTGCCATCAGTGCCGATATGGGGTCGATCTTAGAAAAACTGCTTTTT.